This entry lists 28 T cell receptor beta chains sequenced from one sample in a study of blood T cell repertoires in COVID-19. Using immunoSEQ multiplex PCR, the repertoire was profiled, and TCRdb retains in-frame clones only, with some absent. The profile shows 100,000 or so clones, roughly 90% of them singletons. Sequencing was performed on peripheral blood. These receptors all stem from a human donor with active COVID-19. The donor label of this sample is uncertain.

The genes are TRBV11-2 and TRBJ2-7; unclear D gene. This CDR3 region has 14 residues. Germline-derived CDR1 and CDR2 are SGHAT and FQNNGV. With 1 base removed from V and 3 bases from J, the gap between germline ends came to 10 bases. The CDR3, as DNA: TGTGCCAGCAGCTTAGGGGCTTCTCTCTACGAGCAGTACTTC. Translation: CASSLGASLYEQYF.

This chain links TRBV6-6 with TRBJ1-1; 7 bases are shared with TRBD1. Unmatched junction bases numbered 2, after V lost 2 bases and J lost 11 bases. In germline, CDR1 is MNHNY, CDR2 SVGAGI (reference sequence). The CDR3 length is 11 residues. This CDR3 reads CASSYARGAFF. DNA of the CDR3: TGTGCCAGCAGTTACGCCAGGGGGGCTTTCTTT.

V usage is TRBV5-1 and J usage is TRBJ2-7, with 10 nucleotides matching TRBD1. J lost 3 bases, V lost 3 bases, and 12 bases had no gene match. The germline CDR1 and CDR2 sequences are SGHRS and YFSETQ. The CDR3 contains 17 residues. This CDR3 reads CASSSQATGTGDYEQYF. The CDR3 DNA sequence: TGCGCCAGCAGCTCTCAAGCCACCGGGACAGGGGACTACGAGCAGTACTTC.

This chain joins TRBV12-5 and TRBJ2-2; 10 bases fit TRBD2. Germline CDR1 reads LGHNT; CDR2 reads FRNRAP. J gave up 5 bases and V 0 bases, and 3 bases lay outside the gene matches. This CDR3 is 16 amino acids long. The CDR3 bases are TGTGCTAGTGGTTTGGTGAGCGGGGGGGCGACCGGGGAGCTGTTTTTT. This gives the protein CASGLVSGGATGELFF.

The chain uses TRBV11-2 and TRBJ1-6, with D maybe TRBD1 (5 bases). The germline V gene has CDR1 SGHAT and CDR2 FQNNGV. The CDR3 spans 14 residues. The V gene lost 3 bases and the J gene lost 9 bases, with 12 bases spanning the gap. The CDR3 reads CASSLEGRVSPLHF. In nucleotides, the CDR3 is TGTGCCAGCAGCTTGGAGGGGAGGGTTTCACCCCTCCACTTT.

The chain uses TRBV2 and TRBJ1-2; unclear D gene. The CDR3 is 11 amino acids. CDR1 and CDR2 (germline): SNHLY, FYNNEI. Trimming cost V 5 bases and J 5 bases, with 6 bases left between them. The CDR3 DNA reads as TGTGCCAGCAGTCCACAGTATGGCTACACCTTC. Its protein product is CASSPQYGYTF.

The gene calls are TRBV11-2 and TRBJ2-2, with a possible D match to TRBD2 (6 bases). V was shortened by 7 bases and J by 2 bases, with 14 bases between the two germline ends. From germline, CDR1 is SGHAT and CDR2 FQNNGV. The length of the CDR3 is 15 residues. DNA of the CDR3: TGTGCCAGCACGGTTGCAGGACTAAACACCGGGGAGCTGTTTTTT. Protein product: CASTVAGLNTGELFF.

V is TRBV6-1 and J is TRBJ2-1; 10 nucleotides line up with TRBD1. The CDR3 consists of 18 residues. V lost 4 bases and J lost 2; bases outside the gene matches: 11. From germline, CDR1 is MNHNS and CDR2 SASEGT. The CDR3 here is CASSAILDGQGAYNEQFF. In DNA, the CDR3 is TGTGCCAGCAGTGCCATTTTGGATGGACAGGGGGCCTACAATGAGCAGTTCTTC.

The chain employs TRBV4-3 and TRBJ1-6, with D tentatively TRBD1 (5 bases). The CDR3 has 15 residues. Deletions cut 0 bases from V and 7 bases from J, with 10 bases between. Germline values: CDR1 LGHNA, CDR2 YSLEER. This chain's CDR3 is CASSQEGARNSPLHF. The CDR3 region has the DNA TGCGCCAGCAGCCAAGAAGGGGCAAGGAATTCACCCCTCCACTTT.

The V and J genes are TRBV12-3 or TRBV12-4 and TRBJ1-1; D is possibly TRBD1 (5 bases). This CDR3 region has 13 residues. The V and J ends lost 6 bases and 0 bases respectively, with 8 bases between them. DNA for the CDR3: TGTGCCAGCAGCCAGGGCGTGAACACTGAAGCTTTCTTT. It is translated as CASSQGVNTEAFF.

The rearrangement uses TRBV3-1 (or the pseudogene TRBV3-2) and TRBJ1-5; TRBD1 matches 10 bases. This CDR3 region has 14 residues. Germline CDR1 reads LGHDT; CDR2 reads YNNKEL (reference sequence). Germline trimming cut 4 bases from V and 7 bases from J; bases unmatched to any gene: 4. The CDR3 nucleotides read TGTGCCAGCAGCCCGGGACAGGGGAGACAGCCCCAGCATTTT. As protein: CASSPGQGRQPQHF.

This sequence joins TRBV6-6 and TRBJ1-4; no clear D gene. The V end was cut by 0 bases, the J end by 6 bases, with 14 bases between. The CDR3 is made up of 16 amino acids. Germline CDR1 and CDR2: MNHNY and SVGAGI (reference sequence). CDR3: CASSYSRAQDDEKLFF. As DNA, the CDR3 is TGTGCCAGCAGTTACTCGAGGGCTCAGGACGATGAAAAACTGTTTTTT.

The V and J genes are TRBV2 and TRBJ2-2, with a weak D call TRBD1 (5 bases). The germline CDR1 and CDR2 sequences are SNHLY and FYNNEI. With 0 bases removed from V and 0 bases from J, the gap between germline ends came to 5 bases. The CDR3 length is 15 residues. In DNA form, the CDR3 reads TGTGCCAGCAGTGAAGCAGGGGCGAACACCGGGGAGCTGTTTTTT. It is translated as CASSEAGANTGELFF.

The chain has TRBV7-2 and TRBJ2-7, with D possibly being TRBD1 (5 bases). This CDR3 has 14 amino acids. V was pared by 1 base and J by 2 bases, with 9 bases between. Looked up from germline, CDR1 is SGHTA and CDR2 is FQGNSA. The CDR3 bases are TGTGCCAGCAGCTTAGTCGGCAGGGCCTACGAGCAGTACTTC. It codes for CASSLVGRAYEQYF. Together with reference TRBV7-2 and TRBJ2-7, the CDR3 gives the full variable domain: GAGVSQSPSNKVTEKGKDVELRCDPISGHTALYWYRQSLGQGLEFLIYFQGNSAPDKSGLPSDRFSAERTGGSVSTLTIQRTQQEDSAVYLCASSLVGRAYEQYFGPGTRLTVT.

V is TRBV27 and J is TRBJ1-3; D is undetermined. Per the germline V gene, CDR1 is MNHEY and CDR2 is SMNVEV (reference sequence). V lost 6 bases to trimming and J lost 3 bases, with 3 bases between them. The CDR3 covers 11 residues. As DNA, the CDR3 is TGTGCCAGCAGCCATGGAAACACCATATATTTT. This encodes CASSHGNTIYF.

The rearrangement uses TRBV11-2 and TRBJ1-3; D unclear. Germline V CDR1 and CDR2: SGHAT, FQNNGV. V lost 1 base and J 0 bases, leaving 10 bases between the germline ends. The CDR3 spans 16 residues. CDR3 protein: CASSLGSPNSGNTIYF. The CDR3 coding sequence is TGTGCCAGCAGCTTAGGTAGCCCCAACTCTGGAAACACCATATATTTT.

This rearrangement joins TRBV27 to TRBJ2-5; 11 nucleotides align to TRBD1. V shed 4 bases and J 7 bases; nucleotides not matched to a gene: 2. The length of the CDR3 is 13 residues. Germline loops: CDR1 MNHEY, CDR2 SMNVEV (reference sequence). CDR3 coding DNA: TGTGCCAGCAGTTCCGGGACAGGGGGGACCCAGTACTTC. Amino acids: CASSSGTGGTQYF.

CDR3 loop: CASSQAGTGISPLHF. CDR3 DNA sequence: TGTGCCAGCAGCCAGGCAGGGACAGGGATCTCACCCCTCCACTTT. The V and J genes are TRBV7-9 and TRBJ1-6, with 9 bases aligning to TRBD1. The CDR3 has 15 residues. The trim removed 5 bases at V and 10 bases at J, leaving 9 bases unmatched. Germline V CDR1 and CDR2: SEHNR, FQNEAQ (reference sequence).

The chain is built from TRBV7-9 and TRBJ2-7; 8 positions agree with TRBD1. Germline lookup yields CDR1 SEHNR and CDR2 FQNEAQ (reference sequence). This CDR3 is built from 14 residues. J gave up 4 bases and V 5 bases, and 7 bases lay outside the gene matches. In nucleotides, the CDR3 is TGTGCCAGCAGCCCCCGGGACAGGAGTTACGAGCAGTACTTC. It encodes CASSPRDRSYEQYF.

The chain employs TRBV10-3 and TRBJ2-6; no clear D. The CDR3 has 15 residues. Trimming pared 11 bases from V and 2 bases from J, leaving 16 bases between. CDR1 is ENHRY and CDR2 is SYGVKD in the germline V gene. The CDR3 reads CAASSGDPGANVLTF. CDR3 coding DNA: TGTGCCGCAAGTAGTGGAGATCCTGGGGCCAACGTCCTGACTTTC.

The chain is built from TRBV27 and TRBJ2-2; D may be TRBD1 (5 bases). The CDR3 runs to 15 residues. V lost 3 bases and J lost 2, with 10 bases in between. CDR1 is MNHEY and CDR2 is SMNVEV in the germline V gene (reference sequence). The CDR3 sequence: CASSFGRTNTGELFF. The CDR3 DNA is TGTGCCAGCAGTTTTGGACGGACAAACACCGGGGAGCTGTTTTTT.

This chain uses TRBV5-6 with TRBJ2-5, with D perhaps matching TRBD2 (5 bases). This CDR3 is 14 amino acids long. Germline CDR1 and CDR2: SGHDT and YYEEEE. Trimming left V 0 bases short and J 5 bases short, with 11 bases between. The CDR3 region is CASSLAGVWETQYF. As DNA, the CDR3 is TGTGCCAGCAGCTTGGCCGGGGTGTGGGAGACCCAGTACTTC.

The gene calls are TRBV4-3 and TRBJ2-2, with 7 bases matching TRBD1. This CDR3 has 15 amino acids. The V segment lost 1 base and the J segment 6 bases; nucleotides outside the gene matches: 5. In germline, CDR1 is LGHNA, CDR2 YSLEER. As DNA, the CDR3 is TGCGCCAGCAGCCAAGGGCAGGGGGATGCCGGGGAGCTGTTTTTT. It encodes CASSQGQGDAGELFF.

The CDR3 is CASTRTGVYGYTF. The CDR3 DNA is TGTGCCAGCACGAGGACAGGGGTCTATGGCTACACCTTC. This rearrangement joins TRBV12-3 or TRBV12-4 to TRBJ1-2; 9 bases align to TRBD1. V gave up 7 bases and J gave up 4 bases; unmatched junction bases: 4. There are 13 residues in the CDR3.

CDR3 sequence (DNA): TGTGCCACCAGTGATTTGGCGAGCGGGACCCAGTACTTC. It encodes CATSDLASGTQYF. The chain couples TRBV24-1 to TRBJ2-5; a possible D gene is TRBD2 (5 bases). The germline V gene encodes CDR1 KGHDR and CDR2 SFDVKD. The CDR3 consists of 13 residues. Deletions cut 0 bases from V and 7 bases from J, with 8 bases between.

This clone was detected once. DNA of the CDR3: TGTGCCAGCAGTCCCGGACAGGGGGCCGTGGGCTACACCTTC. Translating gives CASSPGQGAVGYTF. This sequence joins TRBV5-4 and TRBJ1-2; the match to TRBD1 covers 11 bases. After removal of 5 bases from V and 8 bases from J, the junction contained 8 bases not matched to a gene. The CDR3 is made up of 14 amino acids. CDR1 is SGHNT and CDR2 is YYREEE in the germline V gene (reference sequence).

The V call is TRBV19, the J call TRBJ1-1; the D gene is possibly TRBD1 (5 bases). Germline CDR1 is LNHDA and CDR2 is SQIVND (reference sequence). Trimming pared 6 bases from V and 0 bases from J, leaving 14 bases between. The CDR3 extends over 15 amino acids. The chain's CDR3 is CASRWAGFMNTEAFF. The CDR3 coding sequence is TGTGCCAGTAGGTGGGCAGGGTTCATGAACACTGAAGCTTTCTTT. Variable domain in full (rest from reference TRBV19 and TRBJ1-1): DGGITQSPKYLFRKEGQNVTLSCEQNLNHDAMYWYRQDPGQGLRLIYYSQIVNDFQKGDIAEGYSVSREKKESFPLTVTSAQKNPTAFYLCASRWAGFMNTEAFFGQGTRLTVV.

The chain employs TRBV7-8 and TRBJ1-5; no definite D call. From germline, CDR1 is SGHVS and CDR2 FQNEAQ. The CDR3 runs 15 residues. The ends were cut back, 2 bases at V and 0 bases at J, with 8 bases in the middle. This CDR3 is CASSLRSYSNQPQHF. The CDR3 region has the DNA TGTGCCAGCAGCTTAAGGAGTTATAGCAATCAGCCCCAGCATTTT.